The 32 T cell receptor beta chains below all came from one sample that was sequenced in a study of OX40 agonist ivuxolimab in advanced cancers. Some clones are missing from TCRdb's copy, which holds only in-frame ones; the method was immunoSEQ multiplex PCR. This sample has fewer than 85,000 clones, with about 83% found just once. The sequences come from CD4+ or CD8+ T cells sorted from blood, collected in a trial of the OX40 agonist ivuxolimab. The receptors were gathered from an adult with an advanced solid tumor such as melanoma, head and neck, liver or kidney cancer.

CDR3 protein: CASSTQDYEQFF. Written as DNA, the CDR3 is TGCGCCAGCAGCACACAGGATTATGAGCAGTTCTTC. This chain uses TRBV5-1 with TRBJ2-1, with TRBD1 as a possible D gene (5 bases). CDR1 is SGHRS, CDR2 YFSETQ, per germline. This CDR3 is 12 amino acids long. Trimming took 4 bases from V and 8 from J, leaving 10 bases between them.

Only one count was recorded for this clone. The chain has TRBV7-2 and TRBJ2-2; no reliable D call. Trimming took off 5 bases at V and 1 base at J, with 11 bases between the two ends. From germline, CDR1 is SGHTA and CDR2 FQGNSA. The CDR3 consists of 15 residues. The CDR3 spells CASSRNGGNTGELFF. CDR3 in DNA: TGTGCCAGCAGCCGAAATGGCGGGAACACCGGGGAGCTGTTTTTT.

V is TRBV5-6 and J is TRBJ1-1; a possible D gene is TRBD1 (5 bases). This CDR3 is built from 14 residues. CDR1 SGHDT and CDR2 YYEEEE come from the germline V gene. The ends were cut back, 4 bases at V and 7 bases at J, with 17 bases in the middle. CDR3 bases: TGTGCCAGCAGCCCCGTGGCAGGGTCCGGTGAAGCTTTCTTT. Translated, it gives CASSPVAGSGEAFF.

This chain joins TRBV29-1 and TRBJ1-1; possible D gene TRBD1, 6 bases. The germline gives CDR1 SQVTM, CDR2 ANQGSEA. CDR3 size: 13 residues. The V gene lost 6 bases and the J gene lost 1 base, with 12 bases spanning the gap. As DNA, the CDR3 is TGCAGCGTCCCCGGACAGCGGAACACTGAAGCTTTCTTT. Translated: CSVPGQRNTEAFF.

The chain joins TRBV13 to TRBJ2-3; TRBD1 agrees at 9 bases. J gave up 4 bases and V 0 bases, and 8 bases lay outside the gene matches. The CDR3 spans 17 residues. Germline CDR1 is PRHDT and CDR2 is FYEKMQ (reference sequence). The CDR3 is CASSLGGGTGTADTQYF. The CDR3 nucleotides are TGTGCCAGCAGCTTAGGCGGTGGGACAGGGACCGCAGATACGCAGTATTTT.

This clone was found once. This rearrangement joins TRBV5-8 to TRBJ2-7; 10 bases fit TRBD2. The CDR3 runs 17 residues. Unmatched junction bases numbered 13, after V lost 1 base and J lost 6 bases. Germline V gene sequence: CDR1 SGHTS, CDR2 YDEGEE. The CDR3 region has the DNA TGTGCCAGCAGCTTGACCGGCCCTAGCGGGAGTAGCGGCGAGCAGTACTTC. This translates into CASSLTGPSGSSGEQYF.

This chain joins TRBV9 and TRBJ2-6, with D possibly TRBD2 on 6 matching bases. The CDR3 extends over 17 amino acids. From germline, CDR1 is SGDLS and CDR2 YYNGEE. Deletions cut 0 bases from V and 3 bases from J, with 13 bases between. The CDR3, as DNA: TGTGCCAGCAGCGTAGAGGAGGGTCCGGGTGGGGCCAACGTCCTGACTTTC. It specifies CASSVEEGPGGANVLTF.

The rearrangement links TRBV9 to TRBJ2-1; TRBD2 matches 10 bases. CDR3 length equals 15 residues. V was clipped by 4 bases and J by 7 bases; unmatched bases: 8. Germline V lookup: CDR1 SGDLS, CDR2 YYNGEE. The CDR3, as DNA: TGTGCCAGCAGCCGAAGGGGGACTAGCGATAATGAGCAGTTCTTC. Residues: CASSRRGTSDNEQFF.

This clone has a single count. The chain recombines TRBV5-1 with TRBJ1-1, with unresolved D. The CDR3 runs 15 residues. V lost 1 base, J lost 1 base, and 11 bases lay in between. Germline CDR1 is SGHRS and CDR2 is YFSETQ. In DNA form, the CDR3 reads TGCGCCAGCAGCTTGATGGTCAGCAAGAACACTGAAGCTTTCTTT. Its protein product is CASSLMVSKNTEAFF.

In this sample, this clone turned up a few times. The V call is TRBV5-1, the J call TRBJ2-1, with 8 positions matching TRBD1. CDR1 SGHRS and CDR2 YFSETQ come from the germline V gene. The CDR3 runs 16 residues. J lost 3 bases, V lost 3 bases, and 8 bases had no gene match. The CDR3 here is CASSWTPGQDYNEQFF. The CDR3 DNA reads TGCGCCAGCAGCTGGACTCCGGGACAGGACTACAATGAGCAGTTCTTC. Together with reference TRBV5-1 and TRBJ2-1, the CDR3 gives the full variable domain: KAGVTQTPRYLIKTRGQQVTLSCSPISGHRSVSWYQQTPGQGLQFLFEYFSETQRNKGNFPGRFSGRQFSNSRSEMNVSTLELGDSALYLCASSWTPGQDYNEQFFGPGTRLTVL.

The gene calls are TRBV2 and TRBJ1-6, with D possibly TRBD1 on 6 matching bases. Trimming pared 6 bases from V and 0 bases from J, leaving 9 bases between. The germline V gene has CDR1 SNHLY and CDR2 FYNNEI. CDR3 length: 15 amino acids. This chain's CDR3 is CASRRDNSYNSPLHF. The CDR3 region has the DNA TGTGCCAGCAGACGGGACAACTCCTATAATTCACCCCTCCACTTT.

The chain recombines TRBV5-8 with TRBJ2-3; 13 positions match TRBD2. Germline assignment: CDR1 SGHTS and CDR2 YDEGEE. J was trimmed by 5 bases and V by 4 bases; bases with no gene match: 4. The length of the CDR3 is 15 residues. The CDR3 DNA follows: TGTGCCAGCAGCCCGGGACTAGCGGGGAGAGATACGCAGTATTTT. Translated, it gives CASSPGLAGRDTQYF.

In its sample, this clone was seen once. The V and J genes are TRBV11-3 and TRBJ2-1; no clear D. Deletions cut 0 bases from V and 1 base from J, with 7 bases between. Germline CDR1 SGHNT, CDR2 YENEEA. The CDR3 extends over 15 amino acids. CDR3 residues: CASSLEPPSYNEQFF. DNA for the CDR3: TGTGCCAGCAGCTTAGAGCCTCCTTCCTACAATGAGCAGTTCTTC. The full variable domain, completed using reference TRBV11-3 and TRBJ2-1, is EAGVVQSPRYKIIEKKQPVAFWCNPISGHNTLYWYLQNLGQGPELLIRYENEEAVDDSQLPKDRFSAERLKGVDSTLKIQPAELGDSAVYLCASSLEPPSYNEQFFGPGTRLTVL.

Only one count was recorded for this clone. This sequence joins TRBV6-5 and TRBJ1-3; no reliable D call. CDR1 and CDR2 from the germline V gene are MNHEY and SVGAGI. The V end was cut by 4 bases, the J end by 3 bases, with 10 bases between. This CDR3 spans 14 amino acids. CDR3 DNA: TGTGCCAGCAGTTCTAACAGCTTTGGAAACACCATATATTTT. Its protein is CASSSNSFGNTIYF.

The rearrangement uses TRBV6-1 and TRBJ1-1, with 7 bases matching TRBD1. Germline trimming cut 6 bases from V and 0 bases from J; bases unmatched to any gene: 7. Germline values: CDR1 MNHNS, CDR2 SASEGT. The length of the CDR3 is 15 residues. The CDR3 here is CASSQGRGLNTEAFF. The CDR3 nucleotides read TGTGCCAGCAGCCAAGGGAGGGGGCTGAACACTGAAGCTTTCTTT.

CDR3 DNA: TGTGCCAGCAGCCTAAGCAGCGGGAGGGCCCAGCAGTACTTC. It is translated as CASSLSSGRAQQYF. The chain is built from TRBV5-4 and TRBJ2-7; 10 bases map to TRBD2. Trimming at V came to 4 bases and at J to 8 bases, leaving 9 bases not matched to a gene. The V gene's germline CDR1 is SGHNT and CDR2 YYREEE (reference sequence). This CDR3 spans 14 amino acids.

The gene calls are TRBV2 and TRBJ2-5, with 9 bases lining up with TRBD1. CDR3 length: 15 amino acids. Trimming took 5 bases from V and 2 from J; bases not matched to a gene: 6. CDR1 SNHLY and CDR2 FYNNEI come from the germline V gene. Here the CDR3 reads CASSLQTGGQETQYF. In DNA, the CDR3 is TGTGCCAGCAGTCTCCAGACAGGGGGGCAAGAGACCCAGTACTTC.

Notes on this clone: This sample also contains other DNA sequences that code for the same CDR3. The V and J genes are TRBV19 and TRBJ1-6; weak D call: TRBD1 (5 bases). Germline V gene sequence: CDR1 LNHDA, CDR2 SQIVND (reference sequence). The CDR3 loop spans 13 amino acids. Trimming removed 5 bases at V and 6 bases at J, with 8 bases between. CDR3 sequence: CASSGRGNSPLHF. CDR3 sequence (DNA): TGTGCCAGTAGTGGAAGGGGTAATTCACCCCTCCACTTT.

The V and J genes are TRBV5-1 and TRBJ2-5, with 9 bases aligning to TRBD1. Germline V gene data show CDR1 as SGHRS and CDR2 as YFSETQ. The V segment lost 1 base and the J segment 4 bases; nucleotides outside the gene matches: 8. The CDR3 extends over 16 amino acids. In DNA, the CDR3 is TGCGCCAGCAGCTTGCAACAGGGGGCGCTGGGAGAGACCCAGTACTTC. This sequence encodes CASSLQQGALGETQYF.

This chain connects TRBV19 to TRBJ2-7, with 10 bases lining up with TRBD2. The length of the CDR3 is 14 residues. Trimming at V came to 7 bases and at J to 6 bases, leaving 9 bases not matched to a gene. Germline V gene data show CDR1 as LNHDA and CDR2 as SQIVND (reference sequence). The CDR3 sequence: CASKGSGGAPEQYF. CDR3 sequence (DNA): TGTGCCAGTAAAGGAAGCGGGGGGGCACCCGAGCAGTACTTC.

The chain links TRBV18 to TRBJ2-1; TRBD2 matches at 10 bases. CDR1 and CDR2 (germline): KGHSH, LQKENI. The CDR3 has 19 residues. The junction had 16 bases not matched to a gene; V was cut back by 1 base and J by 7 bases. CDR3 sequence: CASSPRALAGVPGGNEQFF. The CDR3 nucleotides are TGTGCCAGCTCACCACGAGCGCTAGCGGGAGTCCCGGGTGGTAATGAGCAGTTCTTC. Drawing the rest from reference TRBV18 and TRBJ2-1, the complete variable domain is NAGVMQNPRHLVRRRGQEARLRCSPMKGHSHVYWYRQLPEEGLKFMVYLQKENIIDESGMPKERFSAEFPKEGPSILRIQQVVRGDSAAYFCASSPRALAGVPGGNEQFFGPGTRLTVL.

This clone occurred once. This chain uses TRBV4-2 with TRBJ1-1; 7 bases are shared with TRBD1. The CDR3 runs 15 residues. With 7 bases clipped from V and 5 bases from J, the junction kept 13 bases outside the gene matches. The germline V gene has CDR1 LGHNA and CDR2 YNFKEQ. CDR3 nucleotides: TGTGCCAGCAACCGTCGCCCAGACAGGGAGACTGAAGCTTTCTTT. Encoded protein: CASNRRPDRETEAFF.

J is TRBJ1-1 and V is TRBV12-5; 9 bases agree with TRBD1. Germline-derived CDR1 and CDR2 are LGHNT and FRNRAP. The V and J ends lost 6 bases and 2 bases, in that order; junction bases with no gene match: 4. The length of the CDR3 is 14 residues. The CDR3 DNA sequence: TGTGCTAGTGGGAGGACAGGGGCAAACACTGAAGCTTTCTTT. Encoded protein: CASGRTGANTEAFF.

The rearrangement joins TRBV30 to TRBJ1-3; 7 nucleotides match TRBD1. Germline V gives CDR1 GTSNPN, CDR2 SVGIG (reference sequence). The J segment lost 4 bases and the V segment lost 2 bases, leaving 5 bases of the junction unmatched. The CDR3 runs to 14 residues. CDR3 sequence: CAWSIGGPGNTIYF. CDR3 DNA sequence: TGTGCCTGGAGTATAGGGGGCCCAGGAAACACCATATATTTT.

The chain recombines TRBV28 with TRBJ2-7; TRBD1 matches 10 bases. CDR1 MDHEN and CDR2 SYDVKM come from the germline V gene. The V and J ends lost 6 bases and 10 bases, in that order; junction bases with no gene match: 9. CDR3 length: 13 residues. The CDR3 here is CASSPLWTGGQYF. CDR3 bases: TGTGCCAGCAGCCCCCTGTGGACAGGGGGACAGTACTTC.

DNA for the CDR3: TGTGCCAGCAGTTACAGGGGGGGCTATGGCTACACCTTC. Translated, it gives CASSYRGGYGYTF. The chain joins TRBV6-6 to TRBJ1-2, with TRBD1 as a possible D gene (6 bases). Germline V gene sequence: CDR1 MNHNY, CDR2 SVGAGI (reference sequence). The V end lost 2 bases, the J end lost 4 bases, and 8 bases lay between the germline ends. The CDR3 is 13 amino acids.

The chain joins TRBV10-3 to TRBJ1-5, with 7 positions matching TRBD1. The V gene end was trimmed by 7 bases and the J gene end by 4 bases; junction bases not matched to a gene: 10. This CDR3 is 15 amino acids long. Germline V gene data show CDR1 as ENHRY and CDR2 as SYGVKD. The CDR3 sequence is CAINDRQGPNQPQHF. CDR3 nucleotides: TGTGCCATCAACGACCGACAGGGCCCTAATCAGCCCCAGCATTTT.

The chain couples TRBV5-1 to TRBJ2-7, with a weak D call TRBD1 (6 bases). Trimming stripped 0 bases from V and 7 bases from J, with 14 bases between. Germline CDR1 and CDR2: SGHRS and YFSETQ. The CDR3 totals 14 residues. CDR3 residues: CASSLGYTGPEQYF. DNA for the CDR3: TGCGCCAGCAGCTTGGGGTATACAGGGCCGGAGCAGTACTTC.

This rearrangement joins TRBV11-3 to TRBJ2-7, with 7 bases matching TRBD1. J was trimmed by 2 bases and V by 11 bases; bases with no gene match: 6. Germline V CDR1 and CDR2: SGHNT, YENEEA. The CDR3 contains 12 residues. CDR3 in DNA: TGTGCCTCCAGGGGGAACCCCTACGAGCAGTACTTC. Protein product: CASRGNPYEQYF.

For this clone: Other DNA sequences of this sample code for an identical CDR3. The CDR3 region is CASSREYQETQYF. DNA of the CDR3: TGTGCCAGCTCCCGGGAGTACCAAGAGACCCAGTACTTC. The V gene is TRBV18, the J gene TRBJ2-5, with a tentative D call TRBD2 (6 bases). V dropped 6 bases and J dropped 0 bases, with 8 bases sitting between them. CDR1 and CDR2 from the germline V gene are KGHSH and LQKENI. The CDR3 has 13 residues.

V is TRBV27 and J is TRBJ2-7, with 8 bases matching TRBD1. This CDR3 comprises 14 residues. Germline CDR1 reads MNHEY; CDR2 reads SMNVEV (reference sequence). V shed 6 bases, J shed 0 bases, and the junction held 4 bases outside the gene matches. In nucleotides, the CDR3 is TGTGCCAGCAGGGACAGGGACCTCTCCTACGAGCAGTACTTC. This gives the protein CASRDRDLSYEQYF.

The V and J genes are TRBV9 and TRBJ2-2, with D possibly TRBD2 on 5 matching bases. CDR3 length: 15 amino acids. Trimming removed 0 bases from V and 7 bases from J, with 13 bases in between. Germline values: CDR1 SGDLS, CDR2 YYNGEE. The CDR3 here is CASSVEGVVGGELFF. The CDR3 DNA reads as TGTGCCAGCAGCGTAGAGGGAGTCGTAGGCGGGGAGCTGTTTTTT.